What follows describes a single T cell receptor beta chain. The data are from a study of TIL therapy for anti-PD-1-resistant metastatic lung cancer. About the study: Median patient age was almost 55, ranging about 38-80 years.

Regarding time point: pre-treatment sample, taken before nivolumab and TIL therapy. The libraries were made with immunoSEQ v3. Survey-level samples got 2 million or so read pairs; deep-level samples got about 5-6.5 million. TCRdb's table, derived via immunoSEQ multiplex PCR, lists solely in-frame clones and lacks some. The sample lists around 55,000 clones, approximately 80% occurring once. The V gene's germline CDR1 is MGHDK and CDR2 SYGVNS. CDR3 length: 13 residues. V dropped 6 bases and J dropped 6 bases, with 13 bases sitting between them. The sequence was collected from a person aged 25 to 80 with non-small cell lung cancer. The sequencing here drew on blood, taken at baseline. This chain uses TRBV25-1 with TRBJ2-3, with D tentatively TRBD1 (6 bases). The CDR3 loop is CASRQGNGDTQYF. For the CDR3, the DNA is TGTGCCAGCAGACAGGGTAATGGGGATACGCAGTATTTT.